This T cell receptor beta chain was observed in a study of CD4+ T cells in melanoma. General observations from the study: A reported correlation linked neoantigen-specific CD4+ T cells to CD8+, macrophage and B cell function. In melanoma, neoantigen-specific CD4+ T cells reportedly differed in differentiation state.

Assay: immunoSEQ multiplex PCR; the TCRdb copy retains only in-frame clones and omits some. The sample shows more than 90,000 clones, around 92% of them seen only once. This CDR3 spans 14 amino acids. Germline CDR1 and CDR2: SSHAT and FNYEAQ (reference sequence). V lost 4 bases, J lost 5 bases, and 14 bases lay in between. A note on this clone: Antigen specificity is unknown.

This clonotype was sampled from a human donor with melanoma. The source material was peripheral blood. The V gene is TRBV7-7, the J gene TRBJ2-5, with D unresolved. DNA for the CDR3: TGTGCCAGCAGCTGGAGCCCTGGTGGGGAGACCCAGTACTTC. It is translated as CASSWSPGGETQYF.